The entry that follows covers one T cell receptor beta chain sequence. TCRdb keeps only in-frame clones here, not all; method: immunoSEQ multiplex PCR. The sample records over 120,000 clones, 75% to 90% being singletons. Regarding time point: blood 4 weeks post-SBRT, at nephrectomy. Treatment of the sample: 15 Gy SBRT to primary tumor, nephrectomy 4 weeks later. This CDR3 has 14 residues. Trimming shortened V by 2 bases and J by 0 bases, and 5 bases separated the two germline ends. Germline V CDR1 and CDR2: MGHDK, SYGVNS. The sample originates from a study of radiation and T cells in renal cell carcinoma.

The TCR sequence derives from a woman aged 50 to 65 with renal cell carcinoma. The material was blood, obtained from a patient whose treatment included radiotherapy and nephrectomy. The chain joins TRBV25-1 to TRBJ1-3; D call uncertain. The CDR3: CASSEAGSGNTIYF. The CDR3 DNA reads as TGTGCCAGCAGTGAAGCGGGCTCTGGAAACACCATATATTTT.